The 5 T cell receptor beta chains below all came from one sample that was sequenced in a study of T cell responses to AZD1222 COVID-19 vaccine. Some clones are missing from TCRdb's copy, which holds only in-frame ones; the method was immunoSEQ multiplex PCR. The repertoire includes around 87,000 clones, under 95% of them detected once, and about 24% sits in the top ten. The starting material was peripheral blood, obtained on day 0 of AZD1222 vaccination. All receptors come from an adult in good health.

CDR3 nucleotide sequence: TGCGCCAGCAGCTTACGAATGACAGGTCAGACTAACTATGGCTACACCTTC. Amino acids: CASSLRMTGQTNYGYTF. The chain is built from TRBV5-1 and TRBJ1-2; a weak D match, TRBD1 (6 bases). The V end was cut by 2 bases, the J end by 0 bases, with 17 bases between. Germline values: CDR1 SGHRS, CDR2 YFSETQ. The CDR3 covers 17 residues.

This clone was detected once. This rearrangement joins TRBV4-2 to TRBJ2-3; a possible D gene is TRBD2 (5 bases). CDR1 and CDR2 (germline): LGHNA, YNFKEQ. V lost 0 bases to trimming and J lost 2 bases, with 9 bases between them. The CDR3 is made up of 15 amino acids. The CDR3 DNA reads TGTGCCAGCAGCCAAGATAGGGAGAACACAGATACGCAGTATTTT. Protein: CASSQDRENTDTQYF.

The genes are TRBV18 and TRBJ1-3, with a possible D match to TRBD1 (5 bases). The CDR3 is made up of 17 amino acids. Deletions cut 0 bases from V and 1 base from J, with 13 bases between. CDR1 is KGHSH and CDR2 is LQKENI in the germline V gene. This chain's CDR3 is CASSPPLQAHSGNTIYF. The CDR3 coding sequence is TGTGCCAGCTCACCACCACTACAGGCCCATTCTGGAAACACCATATATTTT.

The rearrangement joins TRBV19 to TRBJ1-3; TRBD1 matches at 7 bases. The CDR3 loop spans 14 amino acids. Trimming cost V 7 bases and J 2 bases; bases outside gene matches: 5. Germline lookup yields CDR1 LNHDA and CDR2 SQIVND (reference sequence). The chain's CDR3 is CASTRGSAGNTIYF. The CDR3 nucleotides read TGTGCCAGTACCAGGGGGAGCGCTGGAAACACCATATATTTT.

V is TRBV25-1 and J is TRBJ1-4; weak D call: TRBD1 (6 bases). The CDR3 contains 16 residues. The V gene's germline CDR1 is MGHDK and CDR2 SYGVNS. V lost 2 bases to trimming and J lost 7 bases, with 17 bases between them. DNA for the CDR3: TGTGCCAGCAGTGAAGGGTCCCTGACAGGAGTTGAAAAACTGTTTTTT. This gives the protein CASSEGSLTGVEKLFF.